The 7 T cell receptor beta chains reported below all come from one sample, sequenced in a study of vaccination and CD4 T cells after COVID-19. Treatment defined: approximately 11-day PBMC culture with coronavirus spike peptide pools or control peptides (ViraFEST assay). No antigen has been identified for these receptors. The Oncomine TCR Beta short-read assay was applied to DNA of cultured CD4+ T cells. From the PCR reads, TCRdb called clonotypes with MiXCR, one entry per CDR3 protein. Seen here are more than 15,000 distinct CDR3 sequences, approximately 52% observed once, and the top ten hold 8% to 10%. Specimen: CD4+ T cells from blood, cultured in vitro. The receptor source for this set is a human donor who had recovered from COVID-19.

This clonotype was recorded a few times. The chain employs TRBV7-9 and TRBJ1-2; no firm D call. CDR1 and CDR2 (germline): SEHNR, FQNEAQ (reference sequence). The CDR3 length is 11 residues. Trimming took off 5 bases at V and 8 bases at J, with 9 bases between the two ends. The CDR3, as DNA: TGTGCCAGCAGCCAAATGGGCGGCTACACCTTC. It encodes CASSQMGGYTF.

The CDR3 region has the DNA TGTGCCAGCAGCTTAGGTGACAGGGGTCCTACCGGGGAGCTGTTTTTT. This encodes CASSLGDRGPTGELFF. The chain joins TRBV7-9 to TRBJ2-2, with TRBD1 identical over 8 bases. J gave up 5 bases and V 1 base, and 6 bases lay outside the gene matches. The CDR3 loop spans 16 amino acids. The germline CDR1 and CDR2 sequences are SEHNR and FQNEAQ (reference sequence).

The chain is built from TRBV4-1 and TRBJ2-7; the match to TRBD2 covers 8 bases. CDR3 length equals 15 residues. CDR1 is MGHRA and CDR2 is YSYEKL in the germline V gene. The ends lost 3 bases at V and 0 bases at J; junction bases unmatched: 4. DNA of the CDR3: TGCGCCAGCAGCCAGCCGGGACTAGGCTCCTACGAGCAGTACTTC. As protein: CASSQPGLGSYEQYF.

This clonotype was seen once. The chain joins TRBV20-1 to TRBJ2-1; D perhaps matches TRBD1 (5 bases). Germline V lookup: CDR1 DFQATT, CDR2 SNEGSKA (reference sequence). This CDR3 region has 14 residues. Between the trimmed V and J ends, which lost 0 bases and 4 bases, there was a span of 10 bases. For the CDR3, the DNA is TGCAGTGCTAGAGATAGGGGTCCATACAATGAGCAGTTCTTC. This codes for CSARDRGPYNEQFF.

This clonotype has a handful of counts. The genes are TRBV11-2 and TRBJ1-3; no clear D. With 1 base removed from V and 4 bases from J, the gap between germline ends came to 8 bases. There are 14 residues in the CDR3. CDR1 SGHAT and CDR2 FQNNGV come from the germline V gene. CDR3 nucleotide sequence: TGTGCCAGCAGCTTAGGTTCTCCGGGAAACACCATATATTTT. Protein sequence: CASSLGSPGNTIYF.

This clonotype was observed a few times. V gene TRBV20-1 combines with J gene TRBJ2-2; possibly TRBD2 for D (6 bases). CDR1 and CDR2 (germline): DFQATT, SNEGSKA (reference sequence). The CDR3 extends over 17 amino acids. V gave up 1 base and J gave up 5 bases, with 20 bases separating them. The chain's CDR3 is CSARALGRTKITGELFF. CDR3 nucleotides: TGCAGTGCTAGAGCCTTGGGGAGGACTAAGATTACCGGGGAGCTGTTTTTT.

The chain employs TRBV7-9 and TRBJ1-2; perhaps TRBD1 as D (5 bases). The length of the CDR3 is 15 residues. V was clipped by 2 bases and J by 6 bases, with 16 bases between them. The germline V gene has CDR1 SEHNR and CDR2 FQNEAQ (reference sequence). CDR3 sequence (DNA): TGTGCCAGCAGCTTAATTTTCGTCAGGGTCCATGGCTACACCTTC. Translation gives CASSLIFVRVHGYTF. Supplemented by reference TRBV7-9 and TRBJ1-2, the full variable domain reads DTGVSQNPRHKITKRGQNVTFRCDPISEHNRLYWYRQTLGQGPEFLTYFQNEAQLEKSRLLSDRFSAERPKGSFSTLEIQRTEQGDSAMYLCASSLIFVRVHGYTFGSGTRLTVV.